The sequence of this TCR beta chain was determined in a study of blood T cell repertoires in COVID-19. The CDR3 covers 12 residues. The V and J ends lost 10 bases and 6 bases respectively, with 15 bases between them. Germline V gene lookup returns CDR1 ENHRY and CDR2 SYGVKD. Original handling: Amplification of reference gene primers provided the estimated nucleated cell counts. Sequencing was performed with immunoSEQ multiplex PCR; in TCRdb, only in-frame clones are kept and a portion is missing. That table furnishes V, J and clone size, whereas the DNA furnished D and trimming. This sample has about 410,000 clones, with 86% found just once.

The origin of this receptor is a woman in her twenties or thirties with active or convalescent COVID-19. The sample taken for sequencing was peripheral blood. V usage is TRBV10-3 and J usage is TRBJ1-2, with D perhaps TRBD1 (6 bases). As DNA, the CDR3 is TGTGCCACGCAGGACAGCAAGGATGGCTACACCTTC. It encodes CATQDSKDGYTF.